Shown below are 2 T cell receptor beta chains from a single sample sequenced in a study of T cells in Graves' hyperthyroidism and ophthalmopathy. RNA transcripts yielded amplified TCR beta CDR3 regions. First-round RT-PCR targeting the TCR CDR3 was performed with the HTBI primer set. Each CDR3 protein gets one entry after TCRdb re-called the multiplex PCR reads with MiXCR. The repertoire includes approximately 500,000 distinct CDR3 sequences, about half of them detected once, and around 8% sits in the top ten. The sample comprised peripheral blood or thyroid tissue (not recorded which). These receptors were collected from a woman between 18 and 29 years old with Graves' hyperthyroidism.

The chain carries TRBV7-9 and TRBJ2-3, with a tentative D call TRBD2 (5 bases). CDR3 length: 15 amino acids. The V gene's germline CDR1 is SEHNR and CDR2 FQNEAQ (reference sequence). Trimming removed 5 bases from V and 0 bases from J, with 12 bases in between. In DNA form, the CDR3 reads TGTGCCAGCAGCCCCCTCCGGACTAGCACAGATACGCAGTATTTT. As protein: CASSPLRTSTDTQYF.

This clonotype was counted many times. V is TRBV29-1 and J is TRBJ2-5; D is ambiguous. CDR1 is SQVTM and CDR2 is ANQGSEA in the germline V gene. The germline V and J ends were trimmed by 3 bases and 4 bases, with 3 bases remaining between them. The CDR3 is made up of 10 amino acids. Here the CDR3 reads CSVEAETQYF. CDR3 nucleotides: TGCAGCGTTGAGGCAGAGACCCAGTACTTC.